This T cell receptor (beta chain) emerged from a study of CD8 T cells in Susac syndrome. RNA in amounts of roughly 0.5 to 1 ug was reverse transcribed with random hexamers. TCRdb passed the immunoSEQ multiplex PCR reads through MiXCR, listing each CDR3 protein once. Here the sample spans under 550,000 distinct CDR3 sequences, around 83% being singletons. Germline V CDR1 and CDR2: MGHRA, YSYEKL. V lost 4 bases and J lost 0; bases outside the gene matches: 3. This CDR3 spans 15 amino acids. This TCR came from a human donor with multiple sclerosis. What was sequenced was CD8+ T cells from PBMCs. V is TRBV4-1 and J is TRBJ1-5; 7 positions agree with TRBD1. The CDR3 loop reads CASSLTGVSNQPQHF. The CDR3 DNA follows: TGCGCCAGCAGCCTTACAGGGGTTAGCAATCAGCCCCAGCATTTT.